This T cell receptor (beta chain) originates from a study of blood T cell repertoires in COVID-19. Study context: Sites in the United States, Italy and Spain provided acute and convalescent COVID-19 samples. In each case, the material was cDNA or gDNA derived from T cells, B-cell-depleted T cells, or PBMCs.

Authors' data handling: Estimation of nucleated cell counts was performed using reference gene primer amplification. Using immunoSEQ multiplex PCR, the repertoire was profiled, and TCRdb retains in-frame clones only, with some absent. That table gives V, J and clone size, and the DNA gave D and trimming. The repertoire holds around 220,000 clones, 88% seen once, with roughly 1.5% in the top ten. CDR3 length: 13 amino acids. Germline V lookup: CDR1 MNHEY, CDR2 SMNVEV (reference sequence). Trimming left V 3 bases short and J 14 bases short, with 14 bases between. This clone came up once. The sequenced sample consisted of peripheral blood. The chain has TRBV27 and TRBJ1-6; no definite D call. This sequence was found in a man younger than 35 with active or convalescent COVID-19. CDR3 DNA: TGTGCCAGCAGTTTCCAGGCCCCCTCAGCCCTCCACTTT. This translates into CASSFQAPSALHF.